Included here is one TCR beta chain sequence, with context. What it binds is unknown. The use of a sample-barcoded 5' primer and a J-beta primer mix characterized a second PCR of roughly 6 to 11 cycles. TCRdb called the 5' RACE reads again in MiXCR, with one record for every CDR3 protein. The sample gives hundreds of thousands of distinct CDR3 sequences, roughly 50% of which show up once; 20% to 30% is in the top ten. CDR1 LNHDA and CDR2 SQIVND come from the germline V gene (reference sequence). The ends were cut back, 2 bases at V and 1 base at J, with 5 bases in the middle. This CDR3 region has 13 residues. The sample comes from a study of blood T cells in healthy people across ages. Whole-study findings and limits: With age, beta diversity per million T cells declined roughly linearly, significantly by about 37.

The TCR comes from a man aged 35-49 years in good health. This chain links TRBV19 with TRBJ2-5; no reliable D call. The sample comprised blood. CDR3 protein: CASSISVQETQYF. Written as DNA, the CDR3 is TGTGCCAGTAGTATAAGCGTCCAAGAGACCCAGTACTTC.